These 30 T cell receptor beta chains were all obtained from the same sample, sequenced in a study of T cell clonality in common variable immunodeficiency. Libraries were prepared by immunoSEQ multiplex PCR; TCRdb keeps only in-frame clonotypes and omits some of them. Sampling found over 45,000 clones, none seen once. Sequenced input: peripheral blood mononuclear cells. These receptor sequences come from a person aged 18 to 70 in good health.

Concerning this clone: Read coverage stops 3 residues before the CDR3 terminus; the germline J gene supplies the remainder. The chain uses TRBV20-1 and TRBJ1-1; 8 bases match TRBD1. CDR1 and CDR2 from the germline V gene are DFQATT and SNEGSKA (reference sequence). The CDR3 spans 13 residues. The CDR3 reads CSARADRETEAFF. Incomplete CDR3 DNA: TGCAGTGCTAGAGCGGACAGGGAAACAGAA.

This clone was picked up many times. Sequencing ends 3 residues short of the CDR3 end; the germline J gene provides the rest. The chain couples TRBV6-2 or TRBV6-3 to TRBJ2-3; TRBD2 matches at 10 bases. The CDR3 runs to 15 residues. V lost 1 base and J lost 3; bases outside the gene matches: 1. Germline CDR1 is MNHEY and CDR2 is SVGEGT. This CDR3 reads CASSYWTSGTDTQYF. The covered CDR3 bases are TGTGCCAGCAGTTACTGGACTAGCGGAACAGATACG.

This clone was seen ten or more times. Read coverage stops 3 residues before the CDR3 terminus; the germline J gene supplies the remainder. This chain links TRBV7-2 with TRBJ2-1; D may be TRBD2 (5 bases). The CDR3 loop spans 13 amino acids. CDR1 is SGHTA and CDR2 is FQGNSA in the germline V gene. V was pared by 5 bases and J by 5 bases, with 10 bases between. Incomplete CDR3 DNA: TGTGCCAGCAGCCTAGGACTTAACAATGAG. It codes for CASSLGLNNE. In full, the CDR3 reads CASSLGLNNEQFF.

This clone has just a few counts. The CDR3 end lies 3 residues beyond the end of the read and is filled in from the germline J gene. The chain combines TRBV7-9 with TRBJ2-4; 7 bases align to TRBD2. Germline assignment: CDR1 SEHNR and CDR2 FQNEAQ (reference sequence). The CDR3 is made up of 15 amino acids. The sequenced part of the CDR3 DNA is TGTGCCAGCAGCTTAGGGGCATCGGGGGACTATGGT. This encodes CASSLGASGDYG. Given in full, the CDR3 is CASSLGASGDYGQYF.

The table lists this clone with many counts. The read comes to an end 3 residues before the CDR3 does, leaving the germline J gene to fill in the end. The genes are TRBV19 and TRBJ1-2, with TRBD1 as a possible D gene (5 bases). There are 15 residues in the CDR3. Germline V lookup: CDR1 LNHDA, CDR2 SQIVND (reference sequence). Incomplete CDR3 DNA: TGTGCCAGTAGTCCCCGACTAATGGGGACTTTCGGC. As protein: CASSPRLMGTFG. The full CDR3 reads CASSPRLMGTFGYTF.

Of note for this clone: The CDR3 extends 3 residues past the end of the read, so its final part is completed from the germline J gene. The genes are TRBV20-1 and TRBJ2-3; maybe TRBD1 (6 bases). The CDR3 consists of 17 residues. Germline CDR1 and CDR2: DFQATT and SNEGSKA (reference sequence). The part of the CDR3 DNA that was read is TGCAGTGCTAGAGATGTGGTGTTTGGCAGGGGTAATCAGCCG. Translated, it gives CSARDVVFGRGNQP. The entire CDR3 protein reads CSARDVVFGRGNQPQYF.

Only a few counts were recorded for this clone. The CDR3 extends 3 residues past the end of the read, so its final part is completed from the germline J gene. The chain couples TRBV10-2 to TRBJ1-4, with D tentatively TRBD1 (6 bases). The germline V gene has CDR1 WSHSY and CDR2 SAAADI. This CDR3 spans 15 amino acids. The V gene lost 7 bases and the J gene lost 6 bases, with 18 bases spanning the gap. The part of the CDR3 DNA that was read is TGCGCCAGCAACGAGGGAGCAGGGGACGATGAAAAA. It yields the protein CASNEGAGDDEK. The full CDR3 reads CASNEGAGDDEKLFF.

This clone was picked up many times. Read sequence stops 3 residues before the CDR3 end, and the germline J gene provides the missing end. This chain uses TRBV19 with TRBJ1-4; 7 nucleotides line up with TRBD1. CDR3 length: 14 residues. CDR1 is LNHDA, CDR2 SQIVND, per germline (reference sequence). The trim removed 4 bases at V and 8 bases at J, leaving 7 bases unmatched. CDR3: CASSSTGAREKLFF. CDR3 DNA, as far as it was read: TGTGCCAGTAGTAGCACAGGGGCCCGGGAAAAA.

There are many counts of this clone. The observed sequence ends 3 residues before the CDR3 terminus, with the missing tail filled in from the germline J gene. V gene TRBV19 combines with J gene TRBJ2-5; 12 bases fit TRBD1. Germline V CDR1 and CDR2: LNHDA, SQIVND (reference sequence). The V and J ends lost 5 bases and 5 bases, in that order; junction bases with no gene match: 6. The CDR3 has 15 residues. The CDR3 is CASSHRGQGAETQYF. Incomplete CDR3 DNA: TGTGCCAGTAGTCACCGGGGACAGGGGGCCGAGACC.

This clone was recorded many times. The read comes to an end 3 residues before the CDR3 does, leaving the germline J gene to fill in the end. The V call is TRBV7-9, the J call TRBJ1-1; maybe TRBD1 (5 bases). CDR1 SEHNR and CDR2 FQNEAQ come from the germline V gene (reference sequence). The CDR3 runs 14 residues. Trimming cost V 5 bases and J 6 bases, with 16 bases left between them. The DNA read from the CDR3 is TGTGCCAGCAGCCAAACCACTGCGGGGGCTGAA. This sequence encodes CASSQTTAGAE. The full CDR3 protein is CASSQTTAGAEAFF. Drawing the rest from reference TRBV7-9 and TRBJ1-1, the complete variable domain is DTGVSQNPRHKITKRGQNVTFRCDPISEHNRLYWYRQTLGQGPEFLTYFQNEAQLEKSRLLSDRFSAERPKGSFSTLEIQRTEQGDSAMYLCASSQTTAGAEAFFGQGTRLTVV.

This clone was counted ten times or more. The sequenced fragment ends 3 residues before the CDR3 boundary, so the rest is inferred from the germline J gene. The chain is built from TRBV11-2 and TRBJ1-4; a weak D match, TRBD1 (6 bases). Looked up from germline, CDR1 is SGHAT and CDR2 is FQNNGV. Deletions cut 4 bases from V and 6 bases from J, with 15 bases between. The CDR3 length is 15 residues. The CDR3 bases that were read are TGTGCCAGCAGCTCTGGCGCGGGGGCTTATGAAAAA. Translated, it gives CASSSGAGAYEK. The whole CDR3 sequence is CASSSGAGAYEKLFF.

This clone was recorded many times. The read ends 3 residues shy of where the CDR3 ends; the end is completed using the germline J gene. V usage is TRBV6-2 or TRBV6-3 and J usage is TRBJ1-2; TRBD1 matches 7 bases. Germline V gene data show CDR1 as MNHEY and CDR2 as SVGEGT. V dropped 2 bases and J dropped 2; count of bases not matched to a gene: 5. This CDR3 contains 15 residues. This CDR3 reads CASSYRAQGNYGYTF. CDR3 DNA (partial): TGTGCCAGCAGTTACCGGGCACAGGGGAACTATGGC.

This clone has ten or more counts. The CDR3 end is not reached by the read, which stops 3 residues before it; the germline J gene fills it in. The V call is TRBV6-2 or TRBV6-3, the J call TRBJ2-5; perhaps TRBD2 as D (5 bases). CDR3 length: 16 residues. Per germline, CDR1 MNHEY and CDR2 SVGEGT. The V and J ends lost 0 bases and 5 bases respectively, with 16 bases between them. The covered CDR3 bases are TGTGCCAGCAGTTACTCGAAAGTTCGGGGTGGGGAGACC. Its translation is CASSYSKVRGGET. The CDR3 as a whole reads CASSYSKVRGGETQYF.

This clone was detected ten times or more. Read coverage stops 3 residues before the CDR3 terminus; the germline J gene supplies the remainder. The chain uses TRBV7-8 and TRBJ1-5, with D perhaps TRBD1 (6 bases). Germline V gene lookup returns CDR1 SGHVS and CDR2 FQNEAQ. With 2 bases removed from V and 2 bases from J, the gap between germline ends came to 13 bases. There are 16 residues in the CDR3. The CDR3 reads CASSLPGGAGNQPQHF. Partial CDR3 DNA: TGTGCCAGCAGCTTACCGGGGGGCGCGGGCAATCAGCCC.

This clone has a count of ten or more. The read falls 3 residues short of the CDR3 end, and the missing part is taken from the germline J gene. The chain uses TRBV28 and TRBJ2-7; TRBD1 matches 7 bases. V gave up 4 bases and J gave up 1 base; unmatched junction bases: 7. The CDR3 has 15 residues. Germline CDR1 and CDR2: MDHEN and SYDVKM. The covered CDR3 bases are TGTGCCAGCAGTTCCCAGGGGGTTTCATCCTACGAG. It codes for CASSSQGVSSYE. The full CDR3 protein is CASSSQGVSSYEQYF.

There are many counts of this clone. One end of the junction is discordant with germline, which a read error may explain. The read terminates 3 residues ahead of where the CDR3 ends, so the germline J gene completes it. V is TRBV4-2 and J is TRBJ2-2, with TRBD2 matching 8 bases. Germline values: CDR1 LGHNA, CDR2 YNFKEQ. The CDR3 totals 15 residues. The CDR3: CASSLGLANTGELFF. CDR3 DNA (partial): TGCGCCAGCAGCCTAGGACTAGCCAACACCGGGGAG.

This clone occurred many times. The sequenced fragment ends 3 residues before the CDR3 boundary, so the rest is inferred from the germline J gene. This chain uses TRBV2 with TRBJ2-1; 12 bases align to TRBD2. The V gene's germline CDR1 is SNHLY and CDR2 FYNNEI. V gave up 6 bases and J gave up 9 bases; unmatched junction bases: 6. CDR3 length: 14 amino acids. The chain's CDR3 is CASRVLAGGGEQFF. The CDR3 bases that were read are TGTGCCAGCAGGGTACTAGCGGGAGGTGGTGAG. The variable domain in full, completed from reference TRBV2 and TRBJ2-1, reads EPEVTQTPSHQVTQMGQEVILRCVPISNHLYFYWYRQILGQKVEFLVSFYNNEISEKSEIFDDQFSVERPDGSNFTLKIRSTKLEDSAMYFCASRVLAGGGEQFFGPGTRLTVL.

This clone was observed at least ten times. Read coverage stops 3 residues before the CDR3 terminus; the germline J gene supplies the remainder. The chain recombines TRBV18 with TRBJ2-3; 11 bases match TRBD2. Trimming removed 1 base from V and 1 base from J; junction bases left unmatched: 10. The CDR3 is 19 amino acids. Germline V CDR1 and CDR2: KGHSH, LQKENI. This chain's CDR3 is CASSPLTPKTSGGTDTQYF. The covered CDR3 bases are TGTGCCAGCTCACCACTTACCCCCAAGACTAGCGGGGGCACAGATACG.

This clone was seen repeatedly, ten times or more. Partial CDR3 DNA: TGTGCTAGTGGTTTGGTAGTTAGCGGGAGTCTTGGACGCACAGATACG. It encodes CASGLVVSGSLGRTDT. The entire CDR3 sequence reads CASGLVVSGSLGRTDTQYF. The V gene is TRBV12-5, the J gene TRBJ2-3; the match to TRBD2 covers 9 bases. The read stops 3 residues short of the end of the CDR3; the missing end is completed from the germline J gene. V lost 0 bases, J lost 1 base, and 11 bases stayed unmatched. The germline V gene has CDR1 LGHNT and CDR2 FRNRAP. This CDR3 spans 19 amino acids.

This clone was recorded at least ten times. The CDR3 end lies 3 residues beyond the end of the read and is filled in from the germline J gene. The chain is built from TRBV6-2 or TRBV6-3 and TRBJ1-5, with a tentative D call TRBD1 (5 bases). V lost 0 bases to trimming and J lost 5 bases, with 14 bases between them. The germline gives CDR1 MNHEY, CDR2 SVGEGT. The CDR3 length is 16 residues. CDR3 DNA (partial): TGTGCCAGCAGTTACTCTGGGTACGGGACTCATCAGCCC. The encoded protein is CASSYSGYGTHQP. The CDR3 in its entirety is CASSYSGYGTHQPQHF.

The sample holds many counts of this clone. The read terminates 3 residues before the CDR3 end, so the remaining end is supplied by the germline J gene. The chain uses TRBV5-4 and TRBJ1-4; 10 positions agree with TRBD1. The germline CDR1 and CDR2 sequences are SGHNT and YYREEE (reference sequence). The V gene end was trimmed by 5 bases and the J gene end by 5 bases; junction bases not matched to a gene: 3. The CDR3 has 14 amino acids. The CDR3 sequence: CASSLDRGNEKLFF. Partial CDR3 DNA: TGTGCCAGCAGTCTGGACAGGGGGAATGAAAAA.

As regards this clone: The CDR3 extends 3 residues past the end of the read, so its final part is completed from the germline J gene. The V call is TRBV20-1, the J call TRBJ2-7; possibly TRBD1 for D (6 bases). CDR3 size: 14 residues. Germline V CDR1 and CDR2: DFQATT, SNEGSKA (reference sequence). The germline V and J ends were trimmed by 0 bases and 3 bases, with 12 bases remaining between them. CDR3 residues: CSARDVQGNYEQYF. CDR3 DNA, as far as it was read: TGCAGTGCTAGAGATGTACAGGGAAACTACGAG.

This clone was counted many times. CDR3 bases read: TGTGCCAGCAGTCCCTCTTTGACAGGGACCTATGGC. Its translation: CASSPSLTGTYG. The whole CDR3 is CASSPSLTGTYGYTF. The rearrangement joins TRBV7-9 to TRBJ1-2, with 7 bases lining up with TRBD1. The read terminates 3 residues ahead of where the CDR3 ends, so the germline J gene completes it. CDR3 length: 15 residues. Trimming took 6 bases from V and 4 from J; bases not matched to a gene: 11. Per germline, CDR1 SEHNR and CDR2 FQNEAQ (reference sequence).

This clone has a count of ten or more. The read terminates 3 residues before the CDR3 end, so the remaining end is supplied by the germline J gene. Other DNA sequences in the same sample also yield this CDR3. V usage is TRBV19 and J usage is TRBJ2-2; D possibly corresponds to TRBD1 (8 bases). This CDR3 is built from 17 residues. CDR1 is LNHDA, CDR2 SQIVND, per germline (reference sequence). V gave up 3 bases and J gave up 5 bases, with 19 bases separating them. The CDR3 sequence is CASSILGNRGGTGELFF. CDR3 bases read: TGTGCCAGTAGTATTCTGGGGAACAGGGGGGGAACCGGGGAG.

This clone has only a few counts. The CDR3 end falls 3 residues outside the read, so it is completed with the germline J gene. This rearrangement joins TRBV19 to TRBJ1-2, with TRBD1 as a possible D gene (5 bases). Per germline, CDR1 LNHDA and CDR2 SQIVND (reference sequence). This CDR3 spans 14 amino acids. CDR3 bases read: TGTGCCAGCACAACTAGCGGGGGGTACAATGAC. This codes for CASTTSGGYND. In full, the CDR3 reads CASTTSGGYNDYTF. Full variable domain (outside the CDR3, taken from reference TRBV19 and TRBJ1-2): DGGITQSPKYLFRKEGQNVTLSCEQNLNHDAMYWYRQDPGQGLRLIYYSQIVNDFQKGDIAEGYSVSREKKESFPLTVTSAQKNPTAFYLCASTTSGGYNDYTFGSGTRLTVV.

This clone showed up many times. The CDR3 end lies 3 residues beyond the end of the read and is filled in from the germline J gene. The chain joins TRBV5-4 to TRBJ2-1; D is possibly TRBD2 (6 bases). The germline V and J ends were trimmed by 4 bases and 3 bases, with 14 bases remaining between them. This CDR3 has 15 residues. Germline V CDR1 and CDR2: SGHNT, YYREEE (reference sequence). CDR3 sequence: CASSGKRADYNEQFF. The covered CDR3 bases are TGTGCCAGCAGCGGTAAGCGGGCTGACTACAATGAG.

This clone was counted between two and nine times. The read finishes 3 residues shy of the CDR3 end, and the germline J gene is used to complete it. The chain combines TRBV7-8 with TRBJ2-3; TRBD1 agrees at 7 bases. The trim removed 5 bases at V and 2 bases at J, leaving 7 bases unmatched. The CDR3 consists of 15 residues. The V gene's germline CDR1 is SGHVS and CDR2 FQNEAQ. CDR3 protein: CASSPDRLDTDTQYF. Incomplete CDR3 DNA: TGTGCCAGCAGCCCGGACAGGCTGGACACAGATACG.

This clone was counted ten times or more. The CDR3 goes on 3 residues after the read ends, and that part is filled in from the germline J gene. The J gene is TRBJ2-2, the V gene TRBV29-1, with a weak D call TRBD1 (6 bases). The germline V gene has CDR1 SQVTM and CDR2 ANQGSEA. The length of the CDR3 is 13 residues. CDR3 residues: CSVGHSTNEKLFF. The sequenced part of the CDR3 DNA is TGCAGCGTGGGACATTCAACTAATGAAAAG.

This clone occurred many times. The read is 3 residues too short to cover the CDR3 end, so that end is filled in from the germline J gene. The V and J genes are TRBV7-2 and TRBJ1-2; 7 bases fit TRBD1. J gave up 2 bases and V 5 bases, and 8 bases lay outside the gene matches. CDR1 SGHTA and CDR2 FQGNSA come from the germline V gene. The CDR3 contains 15 residues. The CDR3 region is CASSKQGTENYGYTF. The part of the CDR3 DNA that was read is TGTGCCAGCAGCAAACAGGGGACAGAAAACTATGGC.

Many counts were recorded for this clone. With the read ending 3 residues before the CDR3 end, the germline J gene is used to fill in that end. J is TRBJ2-3 and V is TRBV6-4; the D gene is possibly TRBD2 (5 bases). Germline CDR1 is MRHNA and CDR2 is SNTAGT. V was cut by 2 bases and J by 2 bases, with 11 bases left in between. The CDR3 is 15 amino acids. The sequenced part of the CDR3 DNA is TGTGCCAGCAGTGACGGGCTAGCACACACAGATACG. It encodes CASSDGLAHTDT. The full CDR3 reads CASSDGLAHTDTQYF.